The rows below give T cell receptor beta chains drawn from one sample of a study of blood T cell repertoires in COVID-19. Profiling relied on immunoSEQ multiplex PCR, and the TCRdb table lists in-frame clones only, not all of them. The sample has 75,000 to 80,000 clones; 80% to 90% are singletons. Sequenced input: peripheral blood. Receptors were obtained from a human donor in a cohort sampled during active COVID-19. CDR3s include the opening cysteine and the closing phenylalanine or tryptophan. The order of the fields is J gene, clone size, D gene, V gene, CDR3 DNA, CDR3 protein. The D gene is left open where the match is weak. The listing skips clone size in some rows; elsewhere it reads once, few, many or a size class.

TRBJ2-5 | - | - | TRBV10-3 | TGTGCCATCAGTGTGGACATACAAGAGACCCAGTACTTC | CAISVDIQETQYF
TRBJ2-5 | once | TRBD2 | TRBV9 | TGTGCCAGCAGCGTAGAAGGGGTAGCGGGGGAAGAGACCCAGTACTTC | CASSVEGVAGEETQYF
TRBJ2-3 | - | TRBD2 | TRBV27 | TGTGCCAGCAGTCCAGAATGGACTAGCCGCACAGATACGCAGTATTTT | CASSPEWTSRTDTQYF
TRBJ2-7 | once | - | TRBV18 | TGTGCCAGCTCCCTTTTCGGTGACGAGCAGTACTTC | CASSLFGDEQYF
TRBJ2-1 | - | TRBD2 | TRBV7-2 | TGTGCCAGCAGCTTTTACAGCGGGAGGGGGTACAATGAGCAGTTCTTC | CASSFYSGRGYNEQFF
TRBJ2-1 | - | TRBD2 | TRBV5-1 | TGCGCCAGCAGCTTGCCCGGACTAGCGGGAGGGTGGAATGAGCAGTTCTTC | CASSLPGLAGGWNEQFF
TRBJ1-5 | - | TRBD1 | TRBV19 | TGTGCCAGTAGATCGACCCCGGGACAGGGTCGGTATCAGCCCCAGCATTTT | CASRSTPGQGRYQPQHF
TRBJ2-1 | - | - | TRBV19 | TGTGCCAGTAGTATAGAAGCGGTGCGAGGGGGTAACAATGAGCAGTTCTTC | CASSIEAVRGGNNEQFF
TRBJ2-2 | few | - | TRBV7-8 | TGTGCCAGCAGCCCCGGGGGGCTAGCGGTCGGGGAGCTGTTTTTT | CASSPGGLAVGELFF
TRBJ2-1 | once | - | TRBV27 | TGTGCCAGCAGTTTTGGTCCAGCCTGGGAGTACAATGAGCAGTTCTTC | CASSFGPAWEYNEQFF
TRBJ1-1 | - | TRBD1 | TRBV9 | TGTGCCAGCAGCCCGGGACAGTTAGGGACTGAAGCTTTCTTT | CASSPGQLGTEAFF
TRBJ2-3 | - | TRBD2 | TRBV9 | TGTGCCAGCAGCGTAGTTGGTTGGGCGGGAGGCACAGATACGCAGTATTTT | CASSVVGWAGGTDTQYF
TRBJ1-3 | - | - | TRBV7-2 | TGTGCCAGCAACCCCGAGCCCGGAAACACCATATATTTT | CASNPEPGNTIYF
TRBJ2-7 | - | TRBD2 | TRBV5-4 | TGTGCCAGCAGCTTGGCCGGTTCGGGAGGCCTCTACGAGCAGTACTTC | CASSLAGSGGLYEQYF
TRBJ2-1 | - | - | TRBV27 | TGTGCCAGCGGGCCGGATGAGCAGTTCTTC | CASGPDEQFF
TRBJ2-2 | - | TRBD1 | TRBV7-2 | TGTGCCAGCAGCTTGGCCGGGACAGGGGGCAGGGAGCTGTTTTTT | CASSLAGTGGRELFF
TRBJ2-5 | - | TRBD2 | TRBV7-2 | TGTGCCAGCAGCTTAGCTAGCGGGGGGGTACAAGAGACCCAGTACTTC | CASSLASGGVQETQYF
TRBJ1-2 | - | - | TRBV4-2 | TGTGCCAGCAGCCAAGATTTGCAGGGGCGGTTTGACTATGGCTACACCTTC | CASSQDLQGRFDYGYTF
TRBJ2-1 | - | - | TRBV2 | TGTGCCAGCAAGCCCCGGGAAAGGATCAAGGATGAGCAGTTCTTC | CASKPRERIKDEQFF
TRBJ2-3 | - | TRBD2 | TRBV10-3 | TGTGCCATCACCCCAGGGACTAGCGGGTGGCCTAGCACAGATACGCAGTATTTT | CAITPGTSGWPSTDTQYF
TRBJ2-5 | once | - | TRBV19 | TGTGCCAGTAGTATTGGAGCACAGGGCGAGACCCAGTACTTC | CASSIGAQGETQYF
TRBJ1-2 | - | TRBD1 | TRBV11-2 | TGTGCCAGCAGCTTAGGGGCCGGGACAGGGATGGGTGGCTACACCTTC | CASSLGAGTGMGGYTF
TRBJ2-1 | - | - | TRBV4-3 | TGCGCCAGCAGCCACCAACCGGGTGACAATGAGCAGTTCTTC | CASSHQPGDNEQFF
TRBJ2-3 | - | - | TRBV7-9 | TGTGCCAGCAGCAAAGGACTACCCAGCACAGATACGCAGTATTTT | CASSKGLPSTDTQYF
TRBJ2-3 | - | TRBD2 | TRBV6-5 | TGTGCCAGCAGTTCTCCAGCGGGGGCGACCACAGATACGCAGTATTTT | CASSSPAGATTDTQYF
TRBJ2-1 | - | TRBD1 | TRBV7-2 | TGTGCCAGCAGCTTATCGGGACAGCACAATGAGCAGTTCTTC | CASSLSGQHNEQFF
TRBJ2-6 | - | - | TRBV5-1 | TGCGCCAGCGGGCAGGGAGGCTCTGGGGCCAACGTCCTGACTTTC | CASGQGGSGANVLTF
TRBJ1-5 | once | TRBD1 | TRBV6-2/TRBV6-3 | TGTGCCAGCAGTTACTCGTCAAGGGGGCAGGGCAATCAGCCCCAGCATTTT | CASSYSSRGQGNQPQHF
TRBJ1-6 | - | - | TRBV9 | TGTGCCAGCAGTTCCAGTGGAGGAGCAGTCCTGAATTCACCCCTCCACTTT | CASSSSGGAVLNSPLHF
TRBJ2-5 | - | TRBD2 | TRBV4-1 | TGCGCCAGCAGCCAAGATAGGCTAGCGGGGGCTGAGACCCAGTACTTC | CASSQDRLAGAETQYF
TRBJ2-1 | - | - | TRBV5-1 | TGCGCCAGCAGCTTGGGGGACATGTACAATGAGCAGTTCTTC | CASSLGDMYNEQFF
TRBJ2-1 | - | - | TRBV10-3 | TGTGCCATCAGTGGGGTGGCGGGAACGAAAGGCAATGAGCAGTTCTTC | CAISGVAGTKGNEQFF
TRBJ2-5 | - | - | TRBV25-1 | TGTGCCAGCAGTGAATTGAGTTGGAGGGGTCAAGAGACCCAGTACTTC | CASSELSWRGQETQYF
TRBJ1-4 | once | - | TRBV5-1 | TGCGCCAGCAGCTCCCCAGGGGTGGTTGAAAAACTGTTTTTT | CASSSPGVVEKLFF
TRBJ2-1 | - | TRBD2 | TRBV15 | TGTGCCACCAGCAGAGATCGCGGGAGCGTCTCCTACAATGAGCAGTTCTTC | CATSRDRGSVSYNEQFF
TRBJ1-5 | - | - | TRBV27 | TGTGCCAGCAGTCCCAACTGGAGCAATCAGCCCCAGCATTTT | CASSPNWSNQPQHF
TRBJ2-3 | - | - | TRBV21-1 | TGTGCCAGCAGCAACCCACGGACTAGCGGGAGGGAAAGAGATACGCAGTATTTT | CASSNPRTSGRERDTQYF
TRBJ2-3 | - | TRBD1 | TRBV6-2/TRBV6-3 | TGTGCCAGCAGTTACGACAGGGTATACCAGGATACGCAGTATTTT | CASSYDRVYQDTQYF
TRBJ2-5 | - | TRBD2 | TRBV11-3 | TGTGCCAGCAGCTTGAGGACTAGCGGGAGCGTGGAGACCCAGTACTTC | CASSLRTSGSVETQYF
TRBJ2-7 | once | - | TRBV7-3 | TGTGCCACTCCTCCACCGGGAGCCACCTACGAGCAGTACTTC | CATPPPGATYEQYF
TRBJ2-1 | few | - | TRBV12-5 | TGTGCTAGTGGTTTGGGCGAGAGCCCGTACGATGAGCAGTTCTTC | CASGLGESPYDEQFF
TRBJ1-2 | - | - | TRBV11-2 | TGTGCCAGCAGCTTAGCGCCGCGGGGCGGCTATGGCTACACCTTC | CASSLAPRGGYGYTF
TRBJ2-7 | once | - | TRBV27 | TGTGCCAGCAGTTTCTCCAGCGGGCAAGCCTCCTACGAGCAGTACTTC | CASSFSSGQASYEQYF
TRBJ1-2 | - | - | TRBV6-5 | TGTGCCAGCAAGTTTTCAGCTAACTATGGCTACACCTTC | CASKFSANYGYTF
TRBJ1-5 | - | - | TRBV2 | TGTGCCAGCAGTGGGACAGTAGATAGCAATCAGCCCCAGCATTTT | CASSGTVDSNQPQHF
TRBJ2-5 | - | TRBD2 | TRBV2 | TGTGCCAGCAGTGGCCGGACTAGCAGTAAAGAGACCCAGTACTTC | CASSGRTSSKETQYF
TRBJ2-1 | - | - | TRBV2 | TGTGCCAGCCGGAAGACAAACAATGAGCAGTTCTTC | CASRKTNNEQFF
TRBJ2-2 | - | TRBD1 | TRBV10-3 | TGTGCCATCAAACAGGGGGGAACGAACACCGGGGAGCTGTTTTTT | CAIKQGGTNTGELFF
TRBJ2-5 | - | TRBD2 | TRBV27 | TGTGCCAGCAGCCGGGGGGGGAGGGAAGAGACCCAGTACTTC | CASSRGGREETQYF
TRBJ1-2 | - | - | TRBV5-4 | TGTGCCAGCAGCCCAGACGGAGTTAACTATGGCTACACCTTC | CASSPDGVNYGYTF
TRBJ2-1 | - | - | TRBV2 | TGTGCCAGCAGCTACGACAGATACAATGAGCAGTTCTTC | CASSYDRYNEQFF
TRBJ2-7 | - | - | TRBV29-1 | TGCAGCGTTGCCAGGGGAACCTACGAGCAGTACTTC | CSVARGTYEQYF
TRBJ1-6 | - | - | TRBV5-4 | TGTGCCAGCAGCAACTCGGGGTTAGTGATATCACCCCTCCACTTT | CASSNSGLVISPLHF
TRBJ2-1 | - | - | TRBV29-1 | TGCAGCGTTGAGGGGACTGTCGAGCAGTTCTTC | CSVEGTVEQFF
TRBJ1-2 | - | TRBD1 | TRBV19 | TGTGCCAGTAGTGTAACCGGGACAGGGGGCGGAGGCTACACCTTC | CASSVTGTGGGGYTF